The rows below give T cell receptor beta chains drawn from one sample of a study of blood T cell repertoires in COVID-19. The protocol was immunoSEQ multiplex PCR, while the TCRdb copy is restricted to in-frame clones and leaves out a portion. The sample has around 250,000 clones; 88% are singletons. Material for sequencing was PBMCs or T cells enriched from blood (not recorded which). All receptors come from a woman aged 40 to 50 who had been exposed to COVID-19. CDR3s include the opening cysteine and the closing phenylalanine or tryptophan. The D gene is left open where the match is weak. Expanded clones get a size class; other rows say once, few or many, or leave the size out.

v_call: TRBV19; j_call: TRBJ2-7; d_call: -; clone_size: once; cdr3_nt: TGTGCCAGTAGTAGTGGGGCGGTTTCTACGGAGCAGTACTTC; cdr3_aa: CASSSGAVSTEQYF
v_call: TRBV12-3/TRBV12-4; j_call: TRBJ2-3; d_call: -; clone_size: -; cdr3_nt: TGTGCCAGCAGTTTAGCGGACTGGGGTACGCAGTATTTT; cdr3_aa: CASSLADWGTQYF
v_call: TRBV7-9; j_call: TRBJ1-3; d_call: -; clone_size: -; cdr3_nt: TGTGCCAGCAGCATACGTGAGGCAGACCTCTCTGGAAACACCATATATTTT; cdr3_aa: CASSIREADLSGNTIYF
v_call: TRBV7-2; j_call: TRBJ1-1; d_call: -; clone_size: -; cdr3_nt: TGTGCCAGCAGCTTAGATTCCCGCGGGGCTTTCTTT; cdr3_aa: CASSLDSRGAFF
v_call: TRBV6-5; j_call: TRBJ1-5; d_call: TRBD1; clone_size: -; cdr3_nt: TGTGCCAGCAGAATTACAGGGGGCGCAGATCAGCCCCAGCATTTT; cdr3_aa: CASRITGGADQPQHF
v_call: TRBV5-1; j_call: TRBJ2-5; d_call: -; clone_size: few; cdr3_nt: TGTGCCAGCAGCTTAACCGGGGAACAAGAGACCCAGTACTTC; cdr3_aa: CASSLTGEQETQYF
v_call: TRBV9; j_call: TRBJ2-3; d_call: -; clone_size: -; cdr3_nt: TGTGCCAGCAGCGGAACAGGGACAGATACGCAGTATTTT; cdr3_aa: CASSGTGTDTQYF
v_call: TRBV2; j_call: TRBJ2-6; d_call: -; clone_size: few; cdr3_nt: TGTGCCAGCATTAGAAGGGGGAGACACCCTTCTACTTACTCTGGGGCCAACGTCCTGACTTTC; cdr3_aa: CASIRRGRHPSTYSGANVLTF
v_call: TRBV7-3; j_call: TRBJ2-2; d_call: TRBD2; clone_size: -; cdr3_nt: TGTGCCAGCAGCCCCCCTAGCGGGGGGCCGGGCGGGGAGCTGTTTTTT; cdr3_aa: CASSPPSGGPGGELFF
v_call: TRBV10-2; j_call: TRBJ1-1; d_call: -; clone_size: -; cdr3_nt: TGCGCCAGCAGTGAGTCACGGGGGTTCAACACTGAAGCTTTCTTT; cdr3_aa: CASSESRGFNTEAFF
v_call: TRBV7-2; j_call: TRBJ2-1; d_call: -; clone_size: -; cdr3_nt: TGTGCCAGCAGCCCCGGGTTACTCTGGGAGCAGTTCTTC; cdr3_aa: CASSPGLLWEQFF
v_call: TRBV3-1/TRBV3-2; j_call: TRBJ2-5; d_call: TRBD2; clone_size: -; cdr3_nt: TGTGCCAGCAGCCAAGGAGCAGCGGGGGTTGGTAGGGAGACCCAGTACTTC; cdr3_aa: CASSQGAAGVGRETQYF
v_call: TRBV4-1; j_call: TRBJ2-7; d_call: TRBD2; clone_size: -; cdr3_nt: TGCGCCAGCAGCCCTATAGCGGGGGGGACAATCTACGAGCAGTACTTC; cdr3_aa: CASSPIAGGTIYEQYF
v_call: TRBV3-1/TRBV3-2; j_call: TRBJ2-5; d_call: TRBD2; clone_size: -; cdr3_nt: TGTGCCAGCAGCCGCCGGACTAGCGGGAGGGAAGAGACCCAGTACTTC; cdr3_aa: CASSRRTSGREETQYF
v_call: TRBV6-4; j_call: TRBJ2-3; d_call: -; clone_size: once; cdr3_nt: TGTGCCAGCAGTGAGCTAGCAAATAGGGATACGCAGTATTTT; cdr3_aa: CASSELANRDTQYF
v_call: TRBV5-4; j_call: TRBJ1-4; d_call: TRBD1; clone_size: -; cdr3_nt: TGTGCCAGCAGCTTAGAGCCTACGACAGGGCGTAATGAAAAACTGTTTTTT; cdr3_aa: CASSLEPTTGRNEKLFF
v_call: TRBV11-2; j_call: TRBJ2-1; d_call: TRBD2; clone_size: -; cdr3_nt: TGTGCCAGCAGCGAGACTAGCGGAATCTACAATGAGCAGTTCTTC; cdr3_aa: CASSETSGIYNEQFF
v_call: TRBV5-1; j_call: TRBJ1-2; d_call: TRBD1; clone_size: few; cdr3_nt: TGTGCCAGCAGCGGCACCGGGACAGCGAGTTTGTCCTTC; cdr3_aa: CASSGTGTASLSF
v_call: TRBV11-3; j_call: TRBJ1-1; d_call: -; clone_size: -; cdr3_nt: TGTGCCAGCAGCTTATACAGTTACACTGAAGCTTTCTTT; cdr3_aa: CASSLYSYTEAFF
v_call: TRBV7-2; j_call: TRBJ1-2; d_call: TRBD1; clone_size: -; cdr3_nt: TGTGCCAGCAGCTCGGGACAGGGCCTCTCCTACACCTTC; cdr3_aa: CASSSGQGLSYTF
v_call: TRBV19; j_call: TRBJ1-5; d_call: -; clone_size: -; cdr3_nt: TGTGCCAGTGATGGACGGGGAAGGTCTCAGCCCCAGCATTTT; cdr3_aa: CASDGRGRSQPQHF
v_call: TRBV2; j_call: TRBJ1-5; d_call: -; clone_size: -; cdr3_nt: TGTGCCAGCACCAGGGGAAACCAGCCCCAGCATTTT; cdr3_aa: CASTRGNQPQHF
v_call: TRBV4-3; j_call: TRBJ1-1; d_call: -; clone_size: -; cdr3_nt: TGCGCCAGCAGCCCGGGGAGGGTCTTGTACACTGAAGCTTTCTTT; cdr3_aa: CASSPGRVLYTEAFF
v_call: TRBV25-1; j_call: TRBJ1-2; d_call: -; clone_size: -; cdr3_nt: TGTGCCAGCAGGTCGGGTAACTATGGCTACACCTTC; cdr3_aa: CASRSGNYGYTF
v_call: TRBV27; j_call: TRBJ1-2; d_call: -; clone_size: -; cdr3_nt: TGTGCCAGCAGCCCTTGGGCAGGGCAAAATGGCTACACCTTC; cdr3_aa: CASSPWAGQNGYTF
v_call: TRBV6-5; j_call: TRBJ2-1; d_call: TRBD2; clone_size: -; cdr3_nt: TGTGCCAGCAGGCGACTAGCGGGAGGGCAGGTTGAGCAGTTCTTC; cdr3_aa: CASRRLAGGQVEQFF
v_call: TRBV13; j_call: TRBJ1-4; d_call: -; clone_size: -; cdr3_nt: TGTGCCAGCAGCTTAAAAGGGGTCGAAAAACTGTTTTTT; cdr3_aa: CASSLKGVEKLFF
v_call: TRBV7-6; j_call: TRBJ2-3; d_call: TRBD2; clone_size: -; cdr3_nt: TGTGCCAGCAGTATCCTAGCGGGCACAGATACGCAGTATTTT; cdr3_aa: CASSILAGTDTQYF
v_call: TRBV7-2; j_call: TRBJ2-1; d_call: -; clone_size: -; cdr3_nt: TGTGCCAGCAGCTACGACGAGGGGGCCTACAATGAGCAGTTCTTC; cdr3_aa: CASSYDEGAYNEQFF
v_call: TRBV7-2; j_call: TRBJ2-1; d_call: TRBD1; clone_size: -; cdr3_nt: TGTGCCAGCAGCACCGGACAGGCCTCCAATGAGCAGTTCTTC; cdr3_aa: CASSTGQASNEQFF
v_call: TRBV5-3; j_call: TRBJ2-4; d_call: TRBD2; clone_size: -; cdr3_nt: TGTGCCAGAAGTCCTGACTCGATAGCGGGGAAGGGACCCCAACTTTTAGCCAAAAACATTCAGTACTTC; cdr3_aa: CARSPDSIAGKGPQLLAKNIQYF
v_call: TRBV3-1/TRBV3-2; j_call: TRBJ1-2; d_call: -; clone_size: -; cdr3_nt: TGTGCCAGCAGCCAAGCTCGGGGAAGAGGCGGCTACACCTTC; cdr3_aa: CASSQARGRGGYTF
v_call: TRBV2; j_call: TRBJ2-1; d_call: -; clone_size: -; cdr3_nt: TGTGCCAGCAGGGGGACTGTCGCCTCCTACAATGAGCAGTTCTTC; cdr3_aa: CASRGTVASYNEQFF
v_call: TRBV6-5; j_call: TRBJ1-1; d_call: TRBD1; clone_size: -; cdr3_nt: TGTGCCAGCAGTCCTTGGGTCACAGGGGACACTGAAGCTTTCTTT; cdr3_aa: CASSPWVTGDTEAFF
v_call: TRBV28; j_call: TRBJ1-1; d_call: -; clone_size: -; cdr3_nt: TGTGCCAGCAGCTCCTATCTGAACACTGAAGCTTTCTTT; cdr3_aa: CASSSYLNTEAFF
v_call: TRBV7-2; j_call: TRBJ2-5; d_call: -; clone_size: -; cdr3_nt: TGTGCCAGCAGCCAAGCCGTTCGAGAGACCCAGTACTTC; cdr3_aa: CASSQAVRETQYF
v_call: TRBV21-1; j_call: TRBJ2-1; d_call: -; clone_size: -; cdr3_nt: TGTGCCAGCAGCAAAGTAAGCGGGGGGGCTTTATGCCGTGGTGGGTTCTTC; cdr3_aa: CASSKVSGGALCRGGFF
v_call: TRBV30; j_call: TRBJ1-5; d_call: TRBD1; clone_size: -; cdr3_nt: TGTGCCTGGAGTGCGACAGGGTTCAATCAGCCCCAGCATTTT; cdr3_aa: CAWSATGFNQPQHF
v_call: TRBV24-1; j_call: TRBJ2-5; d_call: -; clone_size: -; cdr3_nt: TGTGCCACCAGTGATTTGACAGGGAAAGAGACCCAGTACTTC; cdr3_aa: CATSDLTGKETQYF
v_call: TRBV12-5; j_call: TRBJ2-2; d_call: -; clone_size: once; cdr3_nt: TGTGCTAGTGGTTCCCCGGCCGCGGGCACCGGGGAGCTGTTTTTT; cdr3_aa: CASGSPAAGTGELFF
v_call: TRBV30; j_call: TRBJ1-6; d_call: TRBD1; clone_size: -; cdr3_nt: TGTGCCTGGAGCGCACAGGGGAGTTCACCCCTCCACTTT; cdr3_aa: CAWSAQGSSPLHF
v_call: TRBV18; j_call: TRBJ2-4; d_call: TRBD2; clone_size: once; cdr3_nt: TGTGCCAGCTCCCCAGCGGGGCGGGGGGCCAAAAACATTCAGTACTTC; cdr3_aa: CASSPAGRGAKNIQYF
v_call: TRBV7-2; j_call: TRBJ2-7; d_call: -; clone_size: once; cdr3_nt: TGTGCCAGCAGCCAAAATTCCTACGAGCAGTACTTC; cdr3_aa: CASSQNSYEQYF
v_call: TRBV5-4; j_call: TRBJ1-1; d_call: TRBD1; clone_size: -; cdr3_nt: TGTGCCAGCAGCTATGACAGGGGGGAAGCTTTCTTT; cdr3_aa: CASSYDRGEAFF
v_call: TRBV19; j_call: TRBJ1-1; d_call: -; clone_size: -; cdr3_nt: TGTGCCAGTAGTATTCAGGACTCCCGGACTGAAGCTTTCTTT; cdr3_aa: CASSIQDSRTEAFF
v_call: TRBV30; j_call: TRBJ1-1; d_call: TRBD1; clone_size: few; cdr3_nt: TGTGCCTGGAGGGCCTGGACAGGGGACACTGAAGCTTTCTTT; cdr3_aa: CAWRAWTGDTEAFF
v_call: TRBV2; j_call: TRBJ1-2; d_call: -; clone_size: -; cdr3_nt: TGTGCCAGCAGTGAAGCGCGAAGGAGTAACTATGGCTACACCTTC; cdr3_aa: CASSEARRSNYGYTF
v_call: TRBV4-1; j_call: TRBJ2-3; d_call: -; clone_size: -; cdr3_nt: TGCGCCAGCAGCCTCGCGGCCGCGCGCGCAGATACGCAGTATTTT; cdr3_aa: CASSLAAARADTQYF
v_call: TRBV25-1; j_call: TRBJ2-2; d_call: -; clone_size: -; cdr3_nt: TGTGCCAGCAGCCTAGTAAACACCGGGGAGCTGTTTTTT; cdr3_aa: CASSLVNTGELFF
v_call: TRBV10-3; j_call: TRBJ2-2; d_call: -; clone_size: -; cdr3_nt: TGTGCCATCAGTGAGGGGGGCTTTAGCACCGGGGAGCTGTTTTTT; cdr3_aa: CAISEGGFSTGELFF
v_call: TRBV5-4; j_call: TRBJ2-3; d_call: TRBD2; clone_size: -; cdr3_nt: TGTGCCAGCAGCTCCCAGACTAGCGGGGGGCTCACAGATACGCAGTATTTT; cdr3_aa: CASSSQTSGGLTDTQYF
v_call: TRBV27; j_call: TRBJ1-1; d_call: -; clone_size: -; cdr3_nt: TGTGCCAGCAGCCAAAGGAGCAGGGGCGGTGCTTTCTTT; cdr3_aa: CASSQRSRGGAFF
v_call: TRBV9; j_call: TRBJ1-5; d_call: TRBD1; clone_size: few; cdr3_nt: TGTGCCAGCAGCGTAGGAACGGGACAGGCTCCCCCGCCCCAGCATTTT; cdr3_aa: CASSVGTGQAPPPQHF